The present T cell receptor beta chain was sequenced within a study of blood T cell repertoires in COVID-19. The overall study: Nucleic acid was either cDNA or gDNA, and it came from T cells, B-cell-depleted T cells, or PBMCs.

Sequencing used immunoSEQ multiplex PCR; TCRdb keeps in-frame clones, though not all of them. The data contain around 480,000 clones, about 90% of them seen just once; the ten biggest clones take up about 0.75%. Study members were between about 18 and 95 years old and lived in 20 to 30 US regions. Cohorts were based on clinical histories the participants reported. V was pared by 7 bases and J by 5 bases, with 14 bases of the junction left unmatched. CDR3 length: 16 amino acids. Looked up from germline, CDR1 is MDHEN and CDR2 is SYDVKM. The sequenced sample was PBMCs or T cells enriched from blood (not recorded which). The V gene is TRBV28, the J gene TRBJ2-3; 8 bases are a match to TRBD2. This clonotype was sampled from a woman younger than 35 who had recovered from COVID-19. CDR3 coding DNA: TGTGCCAGCAACCTTCTTGGCGCGGGGGGAGGAGATACGCAGTATTTT. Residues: CASNLLGAGGGDTQYF.